This TCR beta chain derives from a study of memory CD4+ T cells and cytomegalovirus serostatus. Study at large: This sample comes from healthy Belgian adults, eight or nine CMV seropositive, approximately 23 seronegative. Study results and limitations: About 40% of the roughly 160 known CMV-associated TCRbeta sequences appeared in CD4+ memory.

Looked up from germline, CDR1 is SGHDT and CDR2 is YYEEEE. V gave up 3 bases and J gave up 3 bases, with 19 bases separating them. This CDR3 region has 17 residues. Authors' data handling: Out-of-frame sequences were removed, leaving roughly 2,200,000 distinct TCRbeta sequences. The data were produced by immunoSEQ multiplex PCR, yet TCRdb's version contains in-frame clones alone and is incomplete. V, J and clone size are those of that table, while D and trimming were read from the DNA. Found here are 50,000 to 75,000 clones, around four fifths of them singletons; the top ten hold about 0.8%. For this clone: The antigen is unknown.

Single viable CD3+CD4+CD8-CD45RO+ cells were sorted as the memory CD4+ T cells. Serostatus was set by detecting CMV pp150, pp28, p38, p52 IgG. Sequenced input: memory CD4+ T cells from blood. The chain uses TRBV5-6 and TRBJ1-3; a weak D match, TRBD1 (6 bases). The sequence came from an adult in good health and CMV-seronegative. The CDR3 protein is CASSWTQAGAFGNTIYF. The CDR3 region has the DNA TGTGCCAGCAGCTGGACCCAGGCAGGGGCATTTGGAAACACCATATATTTT.